The clone carrying this TCR beta chain was seen at least ten times. Its matching antigen is unknown. This entry is derived from a study of CD8+CD57+ T cells in acquired aplastic anemia. As for the study in general: Sorted CD4+ plus CD8+ cells gave DNA averaging roughly 3 ug.

Genomic DNA, serving as template, underwent TCR beta VDJ and CDR3 profiling. TCRdb re-called the reads through MiXCR, storing one row per CDR3 protein. The data contain more than 250,000 distinct CDR3 sequences, 56% of them singletons. Broader study findings: In CD8+ cells, Simpson's diversity showed no significant difference between patients and controls. Found in both controls and patients were fewer than 35 CD8+ CDR3 sequences.

The source of this sequence is a human donor with severe aplastic anemia or a healthy control (not recorded which). The specimen sequenced was sorted CD4+, CD8+, or CD8+CD57+ T cells (not recorded which) from PBMCs.

The CDR3 DNA reads as TGTGCCAGTAGCTATTCCGACAGCTTTTTCTCCACAGATACGCAGTATTTT. Translating gives CASSYSDSFFSTDTQYF. The gene calls are TRBV19 and TRBJ2-3, with D possibly being TRBD1 (5 bases). Per the germline V gene, CDR1 is LNHDA and CDR2 is SQIVND (reference sequence). The CDR3 length is 17 residues. V was cut by 6 bases and J by 2 bases, with 21 bases left in between. Supplemented by reference TRBV19 and TRBJ2-3, the full variable domain reads DGGITQSPKYLFRKEGQNVTLSCEQNLNHDAMYWYRQDPGQGLRLIYYSQIVNDFQKGDIAEGYSVSREKKESFPLTVTSAQKNPTAFYLCASSYSDSFFSTDTQYFGPGTRLTVL.